One TCR beta chain is described in this entry. Its antigen is not known. The data were taken from a study of identical twins. Study outcomes and limitations: While abundant cord blood beta clonotypes carried fewer insertions, memory repertoires showed no such pattern. Cross-sectional statistics underpinned the conclusions; the same donors were not followed. Recombination models fit unrelated individuals' TCR alpha sharing but underestimated twins'.

Template switching (which added a universal primer site) was used, and cDNA carried unique molecular identifiers. In TCRdb, the 5' RACE reads were re-called with MiXCR into one record per CDR3 protein. Of roughly 350,000 distinct CDR3 sequences in the sample, approximately 8.8% were seen once. V shed 8 bases and J shed 2 bases, with 10 bases lying between them. Germline V gene lookup returns CDR1 ENHRY and CDR2 SYGVKD. This CDR3 is 13 amino acids long. The chain uses TRBV10-3 and TRBJ2-1; D unresolved. This sequence originates from a woman aged 45-59 years in good health. Sequencing used naive T cells sorted from blood. The CDR3 nucleotides are TGTGCCATCTCCCAGGCAGCCTACAATGAGCAGTTCTTC. Amino acid sequence: CAISQAAYNEQFF.